Here is one T cell receptor (beta chain) with its context. V was shortened by 4 bases and J by 3 bases, with 10 bases between the two germline ends. The V gene's germline CDR1 is LGHNA and CDR2 YSLEER. The CDR3 runs 14 residues. This entry is derived from a study of control samples from healthy donors and cancer patients. Here immunoSEQ multiplex PCR was the method, and the copy in TCRdb shows in-frame clones only, minus some. Found here are about 12,000 clones, more than 75% of them singletons; the top ten hold less than 3%. This sequence was found in a male donor with melanoma. This chain links TRBV4-3 with TRBJ1-3; D is ambiguous. The sample consisted of formalin-fixed, paraffin-embedded tissue. CDR3 sequence: CASSPGKRGNTIYF. The DNA for the CDR3 is TGCGCCAGCAGCCCGGGGAAGCGTGGAAACACCATATATTTT.